Here is one T cell receptor beta chain with its context. Its cognate antigen is unknown. The germline CDR1 and CDR2 sequences are MNHNS and SASEGT. V was cut by 2 bases and J by 7 bases, with 17 bases left in between. The CDR3 covers 15 residues. Patients were ruled out by autoimmune disease history or systemic immunosuppression. These data belong to a study of OX40 agonist ivuxolimab in advanced cancers. Study in general: Patients were dosed with the agonistic anti-OX40 (CD134) antibody ivuxolimab. Males comprised roughly four fifths of the group, whose mean age was about 62 years (range roughly 23 to 90).

Study-wide points: The expanded peripheral T cells' antigen specificity was not determined.

The table came from immunoSEQ multiplex PCR; TCRdb's copy has only in-frame clones and leaves some out. The profile covers some 97,000 clones, with approximately 89% appearing a single time and roughly 0.56% taken by the ten largest. The chain carries TRBV6-1 and TRBJ2-5; the D call may be TRBD1 or TRBD2 (5 bases each). This TCR came from an adult with an advanced solid tumor such as melanoma, head and neck, liver or kidney cancer. Sequencing used CD4+ or CD8+ T cells sorted from blood, obtained in a trial of the OX40 agonist ivuxolimab. Here the CDR3 DNA reads TGTGCCAGCAGTGAATCGTCGGGGCCCGACGGGACCCAGTACTTC. It specifies CASSESSGPDGTQYF.